A single sample gave rise to the 22 T cell receptor beta chains below, sequenced in a study of T cell responses to AZD1222 COVID-19 vaccine. Generated by immunoSEQ multiplex PCR, the TCRdb table keeps only in-frame clones and is missing some. The table records roughly 130,000 clones, roughly 87% of them present only once. The source material was peripheral blood, sampled on day 0 of AZD1222 vaccination. Receptors originate from an adult in good health.

This clone was seen only a few times. The chain employs TRBV6-6 and TRBJ1-6; a weak D match, TRBD1 (6 bases). The CDR3 has 14 residues. Germline lookup yields CDR1 MNHNY and CDR2 SVGAGI (reference sequence). V dropped 2 bases and J dropped 7 bases, with 9 bases sitting between them. CDR3 region: CASSYGGQNSPLHF. For the CDR3, the DNA is TGTGCCAGCAGTTACGGGGGGCAAAATTCACCCCTCCACTTT.

The J gene is TRBJ2-7, the V gene TRBV7-8; the match to TRBD2 covers 8 bases. Per germline, CDR1 SGHVS and CDR2 FQNEAQ. This CDR3 region has 14 residues. V was pared by 5 bases and J by 4 bases, with 7 bases of the junction left unmatched. The CDR3 DNA is TGTGCCAGCAGCCGAGGACTAGCATCTTACGAGCAGTACTTC. Residues: CASSRGLASYEQYF.

V usage is TRBV3-1 (or the pseudogene TRBV3-2) and J usage is TRBJ1-5; no definite D call. From germline, CDR1 is LGHDT and CDR2 YNNKEL (reference sequence). The CDR3 loop spans 19 amino acids. The V end was cut by 1 base, the J end by 0 bases, with 19 bases between. The CDR3 region has the DNA TGTGCCAGCAGCCAAGCCAACCTGACACGTAGATATAGCAATCAGCCCCAGCATTTT. This sequence encodes CASSQANLTRRYSNQPQHF.

This chain uses TRBV19 with TRBJ2-7; D not certain. This CDR3 spans 12 amino acids. The germline gives CDR1 LNHDA, CDR2 SQIVND (reference sequence). V shed 3 bases and J shed 6 bases, with 9 bases lying between them. DNA for the CDR3: TGTGCCAGTAGTATGATATGGGGCGAGCAGTACTTC. It codes for CASSMIWGEQYF.

The genes are TRBV30 and TRBJ2-5, with 8 bases lining up with TRBD2. The CDR3 extends over 15 amino acids. Germline lookup yields CDR1 GTSNPN and CDR2 SVGIG (reference sequence). The J segment lost 0 bases and the V segment lost 3 bases, leaving 6 bases of the junction unmatched. The CDR3 spells CAWRPSGGYQETQYF. In nucleotides, the CDR3 is TGTGCCTGGAGACCTTCGGGGGGGTACCAAGAGACCCAGTACTTC.

The chain uses TRBV3-1 (or the pseudogene TRBV3-2) and TRBJ2-1, with TRBD2 matching over 9 bases. The CDR3 is 12 amino acids. Germline V gives CDR1 LGHDT, CDR2 YNNKEL (reference sequence). Trimming at V came to 4 bases and at J to 9 bases, leaving 1 base not matched to a gene. The CDR3: CASSPLAGEQFF. CDR3 DNA sequence: TGTGCCAGCAGCCCACTAGCGGGTGAGCAGTTCTTC.

The chain employs TRBV5-1 and TRBJ2-7; perhaps D is TRBD1 or TRBD2 (5 bases each). Germline CDR1 and CDR2: SGHRS and YFSETQ. This CDR3 contains 12 residues. V lost 7 bases to trimming and J lost 3 bases, with 11 bases between them. The chain's CDR3 is CASSGTFYEQYF. For the CDR3, the DNA is TGCGCCAGCTCCGGGACCTTCTACGAGCAGTACTTC.

The V gene is TRBV18, the J gene TRBJ1-1; D gene unclear. The CDR3 runs 14 residues. V gave up 3 bases and J gave up 1 base, with 9 bases separating them. The germline gives CDR1 KGHSH, CDR2 LQKENI. CDR3 residues: CASSPDTANTEAFF. The DNA for the CDR3 is TGTGCCAGCTCACCCGATACTGCGAACACTGAAGCTTTCTTT.

The chain links TRBV5-1 to TRBJ2-3; 9 positions agree with TRBD1. V gave up 4 bases and J gave up 4 bases; unmatched junction bases: 7. This CDR3 region has 15 residues. Looked up from germline, CDR1 is SGHRS and CDR2 is YFSETQ. CDR3 bases: TGCGCCAGCAGCGACCAGACAGGGGGGGCAGATACGCAGTATTTT. This codes for CASSDQTGGADTQYF.

The chain joins TRBV3-1 (or the pseudogene TRBV3-2) to TRBJ1-1; a weak D match, TRBD1 (5 bases). The germline V and J ends were trimmed by 0 bases and 13 bases, with 9 bases remaining between them. This CDR3 is 11 amino acids long. In germline, CDR1 is LGHDT, CDR2 YNNKEL (reference sequence). CDR3 sequence: CASSQEGQGFF. The CDR3 DNA reads TGTGCCAGCAGCCAAGAAGGGCAGGGTTTCTTT.

V gene TRBV19 combines with J gene TRBJ1-2, with 7 bases lining up with TRBD1. The CDR3 spans 14 residues. The junction had 7 bases not matched to a gene; V was cut back by 6 bases and J by 3 bases. Germline V lookup: CDR1 LNHDA, CDR2 SQIVND (reference sequence). CDR3 nucleotide sequence: TGTGCCAGTAGCCTGGACAGGCCTTACTATGGCTACACCTTC. Its protein is CASSLDRPYYGYTF.

The V call is TRBV9, the J call TRBJ2-7; no clear D gene. Germline CDR1 SGDLS, CDR2 YYNGEE. The CDR3 totals 14 residues. Trimming stripped 6 bases from V and 5 bases from J, with 18 bases between. Here the CDR3 reads CASTPTQHADEQYF. The CDR3 DNA reads TGTGCCAGCACCCCGACGCAGCACGCCGACGAGCAGTACTTC.

The V call is TRBV28, the J call TRBJ2-2, with a weak D call TRBD2 (5 bases). The ends were cut back, 0 bases at V and 4 bases at J, with 6 bases in the middle. The CDR3 length is 14 residues. The germline V gene has CDR1 MDHEN and CDR2 SYDVKM. This CDR3 is CASSLWGSTGELFF. DNA for the CDR3: TGTGCCAGCAGTTTATGGGGGAGCACCGGGGAGCTGTTTTTT. Combining the CDR3 with reference TRBV28 and TRBJ2-2 gives the whole variable domain DVKVTQSSRYLVKRTGEKVFLECVQDMDHENMFWYRQDPGLGLRLIYFSYDVKMKEKGDIPEGYSVSREKKERFSLILESASTNQTSMYLCASSLWGSTGELFFGEGSRLTVL.

This chain uses TRBV12-5 with TRBJ2-1, with 13 bases matching TRBD2. The CDR3 covers 15 residues. The J segment lost 9 bases and the V segment lost 1 base, leaving 3 bases of the junction unmatched. Germline assignment: CDR1 LGHNT and CDR2 FRNRAP. The CDR3 loop is CASGLGLAGGSEQFF. The CDR3 bases are TGTGCTAGTGGTTTGGGACTAGCGGGGGGTAGTGAGCAGTTCTTC. The complete variable domain, with remaining parts taken from reference TRBV12-5 and TRBJ2-1, reads DARVTQTPRHKVTEMGQEVTMRCQPILGHNTVFWYRQTMMQGLELLAYFRNRAPLDDSGMPKDRFSAEMPDATLATLKIQPSEPRDSAVYFCASGLGLAGGSEQFFGPGTRLTVL.

The V and J genes are TRBV2 and TRBJ2-7; the D gene is possibly TRBD2 (6 bases). This CDR3 spans 14 amino acids. The V gene's germline CDR1 is SNHLY and CDR2 FYNNEI. The V gene lost 7 bases and the J gene lost 6 bases, with 19 bases spanning the gap. DNA for the CDR3: TGTGCCAGCACCCTGACTAGTACCTTTACCGAGCAGTACTTC. Translation: CASTLTSTFTEQYF.

CDR3 in amino acids: CASSPPGEQFF. Here the CDR3 DNA reads TGTGCCAGCAGTCCCCCCGGGGAGCAGTTCTTC. J is TRBJ2-1 and V is TRBV28, with unresolved D. Trimming pared 5 bases from V and 10 bases from J, leaving 9 bases between. CDR3 length: 11 residues. CDR1 is MDHEN, CDR2 SYDVKM, per germline. The full variable domain, completed using reference TRBV28 and TRBJ2-1, is DVKVTQSSRYLVKRTGEKVFLECVQDMDHENMFWYRQDPGLGLRLIYFSYDVKMKEKGDIPEGYSVSREKKERFSLILESASTNQTSMYLCASSPPGEQFFGPGTRLTVL.

This clone has just one count. V is TRBV7-2 and J is TRBJ2-3; possibly TRBD2 for D (6 bases). There are 14 residues in the CDR3. Trimming took off 1 base at V and 8 bases at J, with 13 bases between the two ends. Germline CDR1 and CDR2: SGHTA and FQGNSA. This chain's CDR3 is CASSLVWRGGTQYF. Here the CDR3 DNA reads TGTGCCAGCAGCTTAGTGTGGCGGGGTGGTACGCAGTATTTT.

The rearrangement links TRBV6-2 or TRBV6-3 to TRBJ1-5, with D unclear. There are 11 residues in the CDR3. The germline CDR1 and CDR2 sequences are MNHEY and SVGEGT. Trimming pared 6 bases from V and 9 bases from J, leaving 9 bases between. The CDR3 sequence: CASSALGPQHF. CDR3 in DNA: TGTGCCAGCAGCGCTTTAGGGCCCCAGCATTTT.

The chain has TRBV2 and TRBJ2-7; D may be TRBD2 (6 bases). Per germline, CDR1 SNHLY and CDR2 FYNNEI. V was pared by 7 bases and J by 0 bases, with 13 bases between. This CDR3 comprises 14 residues. CDR3 amino acids: CASTRDSGSYEQYF. CDR3 coding DNA: TGTGCCAGCACCCGAGATAGCGGCTCCTACGAGCAGTACTTC.

The chain has TRBV30 and TRBJ1-1; D perhaps matches TRBD1 (6 bases). The CDR3 is 14 amino acids. The germline V gene encodes CDR1 GTSNPN and CDR2 SVGIG (reference sequence). V dropped 0 bases and J dropped 5 bases, with 13 bases sitting between them. The CDR3 nucleotides read TGTGCCTGGAGTGTAAGGGGGACCTGGACTGAAGCTTTCTTT. This codes for CAWSVRGTWTEAFF.

The chain couples TRBV30 to TRBJ1-2; D not resolved. V shed 0 bases and J shed 6 bases, with 8 bases lying between them. The CDR3 has 12 residues. Looked up from germline, CDR1 is GTSNPN and CDR2 is SVGIG (reference sequence). CDR3 in amino acids: CAWSVGVDGYTF. In DNA, the CDR3 is TGTGCCTGGAGTGTCGGGGTCGATGGCTACACCTTC.

J is TRBJ2-1 and V is TRBV6-5; the match to TRBD1 covers 10 bases. Losses at the gene ends were 5 bases for V and 8 bases for J; bases not matched to a gene: 9. The CDR3 runs 15 residues. The V gene's germline CDR1 is MNHEY and CDR2 SVGAGI. The CDR3, as DNA: TGTGCCAGCAGTCGAAGGACAGGGGGTGTCGATGAGCAGTTCTTC. It encodes CASSRRTGGVDEQFF.